This T cell receptor beta chain was sequenced during a study of CD8+ T cells in alopecia areata. Germline lookup yields CDR1 DFQATT and CDR2 SNEGSKA (reference sequence). The CDR3 contains 11 residues. Treatment given: oral pan-JAK inhibitor, 5-10 mg twice daily. Cell sorting on a FACSAria was used to separate CD4+ and CD8+ T cells from the PBMCs. Following RNA extraction, reverse transcription yielded cDNA that acted as the sequencing template. TCRdb keeps only in-frame clones here, not all; method: immunoSEQ multiplex PCR. The sample yields some 180,000 clones, 40% to 55% seen once. The TCR comes from a human donor with alopecia areata. The source was CD8+ T cells sorted from blood, collected between weeks 51 and 52, from a patient treated with tofacitinib. The chain joins TRBV20-1 to TRBJ2-2; TRBD1 matches at 7 bases. The CDR3 sequence: CVAQGVGELFF. The CDR3 nucleotides are TGCGTCGCCCAGGGGGTTGGGGAGCTGTTTTTT.